The clone carrying this TCR beta chain is labeled as medium-sized. Its antigen is not identified. Brentuximab vedotin exposure varied, and every patient relapsed after autologous stem cell transplantation. This sample is drawn from a study of PD-1 blockade in classical Hodgkin lymphoma. Whole-study results and caveats: According to reports, newly diagnosed patients had lower baseline TCR diversity than healthy donors, and relapsed/refractory patients had lower baseline TCR diversity still.

Measured with immunoSEQ multiplex PCR; TCRdb has only the in-frame clones, and not every one. The sample has tens of thousands of clones, more than 70% seen once. The germline gives CDR1 DFQATT, CDR2 SNEGSKA (reference sequence). V trimming: 5 bases; J trimming: 8 bases; junction bases outside the gene matches: 5. The CDR3 has 11 residues. This receptor was identified in a human donor with classical Hodgkin lymphoma. V gene TRBV20-1 combines with J gene TRBJ1-2; TRBD1 agrees at 7 bases. The sample consisted of peripheral blood mononuclear cells (PBMCs), taken before the second cycle of nivolumab. In DNA form, the CDR3 reads TGCAGTGCTGATACAGGGGCCGGCTACACCTTC. Encoded protein: CSADTGAGYTF.